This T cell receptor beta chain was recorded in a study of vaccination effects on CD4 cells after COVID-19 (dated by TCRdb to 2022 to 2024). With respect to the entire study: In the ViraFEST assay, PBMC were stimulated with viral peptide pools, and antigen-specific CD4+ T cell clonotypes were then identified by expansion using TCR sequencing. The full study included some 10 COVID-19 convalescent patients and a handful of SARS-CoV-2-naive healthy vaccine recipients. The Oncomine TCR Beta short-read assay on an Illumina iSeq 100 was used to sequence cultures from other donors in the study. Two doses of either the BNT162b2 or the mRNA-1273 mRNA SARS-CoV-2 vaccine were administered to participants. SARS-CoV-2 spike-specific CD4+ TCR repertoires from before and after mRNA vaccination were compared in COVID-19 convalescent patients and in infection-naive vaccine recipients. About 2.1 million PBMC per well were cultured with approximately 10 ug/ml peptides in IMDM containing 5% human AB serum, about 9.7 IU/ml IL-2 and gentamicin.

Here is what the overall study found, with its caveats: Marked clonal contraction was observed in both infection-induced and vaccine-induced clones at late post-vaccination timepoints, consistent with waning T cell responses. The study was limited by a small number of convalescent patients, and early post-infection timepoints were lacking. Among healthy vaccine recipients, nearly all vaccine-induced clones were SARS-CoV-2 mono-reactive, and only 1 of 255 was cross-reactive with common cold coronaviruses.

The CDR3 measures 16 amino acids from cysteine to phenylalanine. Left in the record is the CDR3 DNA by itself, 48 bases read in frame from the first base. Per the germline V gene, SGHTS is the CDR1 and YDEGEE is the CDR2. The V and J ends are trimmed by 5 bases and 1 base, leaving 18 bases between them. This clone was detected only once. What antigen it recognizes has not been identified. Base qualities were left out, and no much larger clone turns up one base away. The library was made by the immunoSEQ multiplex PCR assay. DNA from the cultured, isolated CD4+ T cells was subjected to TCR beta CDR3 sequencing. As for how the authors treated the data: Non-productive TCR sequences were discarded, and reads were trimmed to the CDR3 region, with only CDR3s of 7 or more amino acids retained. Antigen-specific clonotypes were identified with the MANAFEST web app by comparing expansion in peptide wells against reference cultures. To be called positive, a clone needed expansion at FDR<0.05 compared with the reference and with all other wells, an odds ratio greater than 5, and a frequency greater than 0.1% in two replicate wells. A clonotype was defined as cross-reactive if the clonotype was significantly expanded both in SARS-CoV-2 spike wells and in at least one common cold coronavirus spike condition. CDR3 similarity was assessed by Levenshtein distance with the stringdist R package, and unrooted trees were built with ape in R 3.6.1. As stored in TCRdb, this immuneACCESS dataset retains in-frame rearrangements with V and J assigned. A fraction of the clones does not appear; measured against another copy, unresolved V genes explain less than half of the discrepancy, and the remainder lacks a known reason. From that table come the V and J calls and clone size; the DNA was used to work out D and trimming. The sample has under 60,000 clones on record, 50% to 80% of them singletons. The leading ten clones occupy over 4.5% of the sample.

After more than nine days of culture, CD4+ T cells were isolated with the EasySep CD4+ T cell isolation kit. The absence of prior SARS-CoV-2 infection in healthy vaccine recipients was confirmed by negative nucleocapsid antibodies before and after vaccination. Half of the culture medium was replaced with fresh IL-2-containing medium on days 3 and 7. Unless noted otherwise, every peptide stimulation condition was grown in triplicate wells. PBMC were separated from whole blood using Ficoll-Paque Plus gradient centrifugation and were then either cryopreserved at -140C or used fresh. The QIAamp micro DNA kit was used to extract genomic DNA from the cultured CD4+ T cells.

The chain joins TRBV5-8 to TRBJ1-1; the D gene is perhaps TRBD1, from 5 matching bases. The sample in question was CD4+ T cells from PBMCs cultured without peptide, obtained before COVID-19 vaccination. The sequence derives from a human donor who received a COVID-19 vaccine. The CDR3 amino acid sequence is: CASRSFWGRENTEAFF. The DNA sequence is TGTGCCAGCAGATCTTTCTGGGGCAGGGAGAACACTGAAGCTTTCTTT.